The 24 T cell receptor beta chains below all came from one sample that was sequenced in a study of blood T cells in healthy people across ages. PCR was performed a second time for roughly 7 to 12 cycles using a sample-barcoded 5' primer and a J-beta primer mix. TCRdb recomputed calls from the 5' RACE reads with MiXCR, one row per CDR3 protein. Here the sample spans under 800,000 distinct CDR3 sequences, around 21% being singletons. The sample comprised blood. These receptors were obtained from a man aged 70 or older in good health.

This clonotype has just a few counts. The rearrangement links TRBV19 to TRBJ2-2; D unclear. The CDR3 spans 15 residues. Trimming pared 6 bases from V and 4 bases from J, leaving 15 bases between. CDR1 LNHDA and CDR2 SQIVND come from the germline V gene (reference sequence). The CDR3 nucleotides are TGTGCCAGTAGCGATGGCGGTTTGGGCACCGGGGAGCTGTTTTTT. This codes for CASSDGGLGTGELFF.

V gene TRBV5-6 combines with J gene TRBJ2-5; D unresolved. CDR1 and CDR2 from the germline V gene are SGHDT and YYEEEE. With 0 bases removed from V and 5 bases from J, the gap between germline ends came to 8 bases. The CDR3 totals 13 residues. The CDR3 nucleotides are TGTGCCAGCAGCTTGGCCAACTCTGAGACCCAGTACTTC. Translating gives CASSLANSETQYF.

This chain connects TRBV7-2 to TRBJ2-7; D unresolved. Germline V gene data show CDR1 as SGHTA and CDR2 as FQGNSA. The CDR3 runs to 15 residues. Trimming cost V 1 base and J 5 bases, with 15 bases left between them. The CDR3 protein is CASSLVSTNPNEQYF. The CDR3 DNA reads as TGTGCCAGCAGCTTAGTTTCCACGAACCCCAACGAGCAGTACTTC.

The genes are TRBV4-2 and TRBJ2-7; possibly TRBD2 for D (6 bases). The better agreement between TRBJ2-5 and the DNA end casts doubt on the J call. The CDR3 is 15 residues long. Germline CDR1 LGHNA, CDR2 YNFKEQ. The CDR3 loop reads CASSQEGGIVQTQYF. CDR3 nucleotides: TGTGCCAGCAGCCAAGAAGGCGGGATCGTCCAGACCCAGTACTTC.

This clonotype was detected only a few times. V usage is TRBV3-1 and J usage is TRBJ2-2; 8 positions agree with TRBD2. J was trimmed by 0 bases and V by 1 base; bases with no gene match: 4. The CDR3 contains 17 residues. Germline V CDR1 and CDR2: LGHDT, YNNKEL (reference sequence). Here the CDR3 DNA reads TGTGCCAGCAGCCAAGCAACTAGCGGAACGAACACCGGGGAGCTGTTTTTT. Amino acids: CASSQATSGTNTGELFF.

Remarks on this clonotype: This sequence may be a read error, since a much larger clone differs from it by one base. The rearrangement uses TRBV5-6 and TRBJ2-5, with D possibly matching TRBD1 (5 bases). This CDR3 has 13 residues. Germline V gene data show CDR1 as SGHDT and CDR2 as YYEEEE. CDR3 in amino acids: CASGLPGIETQYF. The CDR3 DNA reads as TGTGCCAGCGGCTTGCCAGGGATAGAGACCCAGTACTTC.

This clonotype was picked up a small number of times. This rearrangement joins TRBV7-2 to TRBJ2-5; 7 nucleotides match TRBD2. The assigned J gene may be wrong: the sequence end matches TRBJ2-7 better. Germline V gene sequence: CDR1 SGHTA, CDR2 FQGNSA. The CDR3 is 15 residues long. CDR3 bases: TGTGCCAGCAGCCTCCAGTGGGGGGGCTCCTACGAGCAGTACTTC. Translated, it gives CASSLQWGGSYEQYF.

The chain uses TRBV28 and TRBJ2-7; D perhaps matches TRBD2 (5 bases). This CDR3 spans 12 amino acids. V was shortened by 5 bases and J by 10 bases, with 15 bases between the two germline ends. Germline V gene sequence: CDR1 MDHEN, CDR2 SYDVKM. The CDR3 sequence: CASSLTSFAQYF. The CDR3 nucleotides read TGTGCCAGCAGTCTCACTAGTTTTGCTCAGTACTTC.

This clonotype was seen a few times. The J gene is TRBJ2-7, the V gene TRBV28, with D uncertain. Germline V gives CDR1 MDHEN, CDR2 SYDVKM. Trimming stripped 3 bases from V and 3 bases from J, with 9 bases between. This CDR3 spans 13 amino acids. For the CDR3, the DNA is TGTGCCAGCAGTTTTCGGCAGCTCTACGAGCAGTACTTC. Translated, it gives CASSFRQLYEQYF.

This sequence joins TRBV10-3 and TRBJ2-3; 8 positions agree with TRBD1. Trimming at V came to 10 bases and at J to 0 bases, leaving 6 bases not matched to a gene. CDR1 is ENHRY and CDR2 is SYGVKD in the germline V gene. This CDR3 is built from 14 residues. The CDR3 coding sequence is TGTGCCACCGAGGACAGGGCTAGCACAGATACGCAGTATTTT. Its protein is CATEDRASTDTQYF.

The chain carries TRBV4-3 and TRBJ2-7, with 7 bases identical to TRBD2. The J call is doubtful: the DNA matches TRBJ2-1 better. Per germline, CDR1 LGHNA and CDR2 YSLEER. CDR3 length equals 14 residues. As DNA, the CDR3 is TGCGCCAGCAGCCAAGTCGGCGGGAGTAATGAGCAGTTCTTC. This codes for CASSQVGGSNEQFF.

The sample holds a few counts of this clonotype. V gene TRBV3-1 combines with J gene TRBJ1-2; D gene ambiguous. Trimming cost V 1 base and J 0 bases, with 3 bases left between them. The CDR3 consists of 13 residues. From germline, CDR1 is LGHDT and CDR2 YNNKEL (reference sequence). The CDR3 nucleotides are TGTGCCAGCAGCCAAGTAGCTAACTATGGCTACACCTTC. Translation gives CASSQVANYGYTF.

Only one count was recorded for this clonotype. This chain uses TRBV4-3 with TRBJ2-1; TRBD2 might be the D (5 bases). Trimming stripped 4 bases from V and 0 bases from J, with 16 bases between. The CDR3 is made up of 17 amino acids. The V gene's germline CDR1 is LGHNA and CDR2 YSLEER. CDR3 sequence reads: CASSPRLSDNSYNEQFF. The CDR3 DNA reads TGCGCCAGCAGCCCCCGACTATCTGACAACTCCTACAATGAGCAGTTCTTC.

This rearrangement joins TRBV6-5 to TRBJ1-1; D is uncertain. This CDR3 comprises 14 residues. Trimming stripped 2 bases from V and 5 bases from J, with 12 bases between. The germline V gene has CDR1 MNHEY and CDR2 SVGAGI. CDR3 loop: CASSYQGLGTEAFF. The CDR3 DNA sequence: TGTGCCAGCAGTTACCAAGGTCTGGGGACTGAAGCTTTCTTT.

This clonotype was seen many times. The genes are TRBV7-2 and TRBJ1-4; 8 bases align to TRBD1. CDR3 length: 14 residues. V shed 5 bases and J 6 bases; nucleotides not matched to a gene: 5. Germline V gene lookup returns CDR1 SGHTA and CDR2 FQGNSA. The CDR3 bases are TGTGCCAGCAGCCCCGGGACAGGACATGAAAAACTGTTTTTT. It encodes CASSPGTGHEKLFF.

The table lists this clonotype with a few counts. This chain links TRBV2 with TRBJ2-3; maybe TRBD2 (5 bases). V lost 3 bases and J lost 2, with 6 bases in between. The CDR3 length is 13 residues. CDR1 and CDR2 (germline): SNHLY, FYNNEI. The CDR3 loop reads CASSEGDTDTQYF. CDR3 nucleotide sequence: TGTGCCAGCAGTGAGGGAGACACAGATACGCAGTATTTT.

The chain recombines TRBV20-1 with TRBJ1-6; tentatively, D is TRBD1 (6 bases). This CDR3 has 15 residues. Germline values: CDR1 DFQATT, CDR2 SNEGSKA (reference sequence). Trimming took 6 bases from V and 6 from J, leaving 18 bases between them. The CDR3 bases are TGCAGTGCCCCGACAGGACAAACTTGTAATTCACCCCTCCACTTT. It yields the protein CSAPTGQTCNSPLHF.

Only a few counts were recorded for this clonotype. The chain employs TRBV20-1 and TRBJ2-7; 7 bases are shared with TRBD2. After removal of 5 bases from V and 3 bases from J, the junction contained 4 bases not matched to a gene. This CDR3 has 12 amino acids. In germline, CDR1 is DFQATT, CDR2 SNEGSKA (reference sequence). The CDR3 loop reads CSAAGEFYEQYF. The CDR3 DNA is TGCAGTGCTGCGGGAGAGTTCTACGAGCAGTACTTC.

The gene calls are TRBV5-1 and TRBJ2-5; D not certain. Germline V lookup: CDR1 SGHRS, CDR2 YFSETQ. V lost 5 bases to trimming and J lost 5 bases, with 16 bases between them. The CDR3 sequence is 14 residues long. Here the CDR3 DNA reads TGCGCCAGCAGGTACGGTCAGACGGACGAGACCCAGTACTTC. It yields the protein CASRYGQTDETQYF. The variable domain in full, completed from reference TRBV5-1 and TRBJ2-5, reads KAGVTQTPRYLIKTRGQQVTLSCSPISGHRSVSWYQQTPGQGLQFLFEYFSETQRNKGNFPGRFSGRQFSNSRSEMNVSTLELGDSALYLCASRYGQTDETQYFGPGTRLLVL.

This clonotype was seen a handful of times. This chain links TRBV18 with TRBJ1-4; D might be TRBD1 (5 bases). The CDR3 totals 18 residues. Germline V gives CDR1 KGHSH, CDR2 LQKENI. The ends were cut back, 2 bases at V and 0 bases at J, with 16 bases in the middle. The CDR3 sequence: CASSPMPQGGATNEKLFF. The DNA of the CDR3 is TGTGCCAGCTCACCAATGCCCCAGGGAGGAGCAACTAATGAAAAACTGTTTTTT.

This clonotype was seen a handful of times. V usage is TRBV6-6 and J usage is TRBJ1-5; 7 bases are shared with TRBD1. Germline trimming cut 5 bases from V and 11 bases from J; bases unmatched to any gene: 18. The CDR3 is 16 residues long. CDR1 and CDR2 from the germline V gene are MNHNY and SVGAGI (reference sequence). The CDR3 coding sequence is TGTGCCAGCAGTCTCCTCCCCCGACAGGGTTCTGCCGCCCAGCATTTT. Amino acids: CASSLLPRQGSAAQHF.

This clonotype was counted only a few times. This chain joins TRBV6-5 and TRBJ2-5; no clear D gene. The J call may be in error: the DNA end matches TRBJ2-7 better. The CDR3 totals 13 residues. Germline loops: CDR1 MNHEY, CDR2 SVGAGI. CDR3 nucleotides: TGTGCCAGCAGTCCAAATGGTCCCTACGAGCAGTACTTC. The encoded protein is CASSPNGPYEQYF.

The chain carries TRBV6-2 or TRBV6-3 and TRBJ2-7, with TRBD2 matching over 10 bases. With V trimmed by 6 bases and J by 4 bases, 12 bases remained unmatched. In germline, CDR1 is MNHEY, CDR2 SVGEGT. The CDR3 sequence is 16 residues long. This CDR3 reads CASSLPASGSLYEQYF. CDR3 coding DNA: TGTGCCAGCAGCCTCCCTGCTAGCGGGAGTCTTTACGAGCAGTACTTC.

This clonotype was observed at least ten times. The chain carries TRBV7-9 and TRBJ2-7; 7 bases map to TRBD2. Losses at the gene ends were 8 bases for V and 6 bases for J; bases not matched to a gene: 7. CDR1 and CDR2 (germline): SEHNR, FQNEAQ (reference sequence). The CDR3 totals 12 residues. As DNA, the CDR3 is TGTGCCAGCGGTACGACGGGAGGCGAGCAGTACTTC. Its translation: CASGTTGGEQYF.